This T cell receptor (beta chain) was sequenced in a study of cytomegalovirus exposure and HLA in healthy donors. The PCR used 60 Vbeta and 13 Jbeta primers. Libraries were prepared by immunoSEQ multiplex PCR; TCRdb keeps only in-frame clonotypes and omits some of them. The sample lists some 140,000 clones, roughly 77% occurring once. V was pared by 0 bases and J by 1 base, with 13 bases between. This CDR3 has 16 amino acids. Germline V lookup: CDR1 LGHNA, CDR2 YSLEER. This chain uses TRBV4-3 with TRBJ2-7, with TRBD2 as a possible D gene (6 bases). Sequenced input: PBMCs. This TCR came from a female donor in good health and CMV-seronegative. Here the CDR3 reads CASSQEAASVSYEQYF. CDR3 nucleotides: TGCGCCAGCAGCCAAGAGGCGGCTAGCGTATCCTACGAGCAGTACTTC.